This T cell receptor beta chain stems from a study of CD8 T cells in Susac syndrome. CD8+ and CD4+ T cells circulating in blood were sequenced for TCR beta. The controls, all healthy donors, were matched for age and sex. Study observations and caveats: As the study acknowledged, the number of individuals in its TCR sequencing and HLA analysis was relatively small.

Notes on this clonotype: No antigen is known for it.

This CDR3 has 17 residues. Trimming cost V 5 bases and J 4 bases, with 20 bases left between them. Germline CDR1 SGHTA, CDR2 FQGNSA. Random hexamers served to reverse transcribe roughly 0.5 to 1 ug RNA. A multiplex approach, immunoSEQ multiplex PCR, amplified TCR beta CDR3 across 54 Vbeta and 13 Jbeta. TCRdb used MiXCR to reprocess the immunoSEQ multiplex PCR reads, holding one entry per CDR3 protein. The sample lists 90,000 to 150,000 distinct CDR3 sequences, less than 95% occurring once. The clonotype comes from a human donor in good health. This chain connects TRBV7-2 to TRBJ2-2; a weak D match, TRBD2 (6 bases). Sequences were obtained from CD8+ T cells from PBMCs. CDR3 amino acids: CASSRELAVGSTGELFF. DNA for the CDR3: TGTGCCAGCAGCCGAGAGTTAGCGGTTGGGAGCACCGGGGAGCTGTTTTTT.